This TCR beta chain is from a study of shared clonotypes between healthy human individuals. Overall study findings and caveats: Against clonotypes common to all four donors, non-shared ones had lower generation probabilities.

CD4+ cells underwent separation, giving CD45RA+ naive and CD45RA-negative memory subsets. There are a few counts of this clone. Antigen specificity is unknown. Sorted-subset replicate PCR reactions were performed with 200 ng DNA, corresponding to 30,000 or so T cell genomes. In the study's own analysis: ImmunoSEQ output held junction-only sequences without quality scores, so filtering differed. Sequencing was performed with immunoSEQ multiplex PCR; in TCRdb, only in-frame clones are kept and a portion is missing. From that table come the V and J calls and clone size; the DNA was used to work out D and trimming. The top ten hold 1.4% to 1.5% of the sample, which has about 1 million clones, around 74% seen once. Sequenced: memory CD4+ T cells sorted from blood. Subset noted: CD45RA-negative fraction. The TCR was taken from a man aged 18 to 35 in good health.

Here the CDR3 DNA reads TGTGCCAGCAGTGATCTGACTTCTCGTGTCCGCGGTTCACCCCTCCACTTT. Translation gives CASSDLTSRVRGSPLHF. The V gene is TRBV6-1, the J gene TRBJ1-6; no clear D gene. Germline CDR1 is MNHNS and CDR2 is SASEGT. The CDR3 loop spans 17 amino acids. Trimming stripped 3 bases from V and 9 bases from J, with 21 bases between.